These 28 T cell receptor beta chains came from one sample sequenced in a study of blood T cell repertoires in COVID-19 (dated by TCRdb to 2018 to 2021). Libraries were built with the immunoSEQ multiplex PCR assay. Held by TCRdb, this immuneACCESS table contains in-frame sequences only and omits some clones. Under half of the omission traces to an unresolved V gene where checked; the cause of the rest is unknown. The sample yields about 200,000 clones; approximately 83% were counted once. Around 3.3% of the sample comes from the top ten. Input material: peripheral blood. These receptors all come from a man between 60 and 75 years old with acute or convalescent COVID-19.

The chain is built from TRBV7-2 and TRBJ2-1; 7 positions match TRBD2. CDR3 size: 16 residues. CDR1 and CDR2 (germline): SGHTA, FQGNSA. Trimming removed 2 bases from V and 7 bases from J; junction bases left unmatched: 11. The CDR3 region is CASSLSGTLPINEQFF. CDR3 nucleotide sequence: TGTGCCAGCAGCTTAAGCGGGACTCTTCCGATTAATGAGCAGTTCTTC.

This chain uses TRBV3-1 (or the pseudogene TRBV3-2) with TRBJ2-4; 7 nucleotides line up with TRBD1. Germline V gene sequence: CDR1 LGHDT, CDR2 YNNKEL (reference sequence). The CDR3 is 14 amino acids. With V trimmed by 5 bases and J by 8 bases, 9 bases remained unmatched. CDR3 coding DNA: TGTGCCAGCAGCTATCGCCAGGGGGAGCACATTCAGTACTTC. This codes for CASSYRQGEHIQYF.

This chain joins TRBV29-1 and TRBJ2-3; unclear D gene. Germline-derived CDR1 and CDR2 are SQVTM and ANQGSEA. The CDR3 has 15 amino acids. V lost 3 bases and J 2 bases, leaving 15 bases between the germline ends. CDR3 DNA: TGCAGCGTTGATTTTGGGCGCCAACTCACAGATACGCAGTATTTT. Protein product: CSVDFGRQLTDTQYF.

V is TRBV27 and J is TRBJ2-1; the D is unclear. The germline V gene has CDR1 MNHEY and CDR2 SMNVEV (reference sequence). The CDR3 is made up of 17 amino acids. V was pared by 0 bases and J by 6 bases, with 18 bases between. CDR3 in amino acids: CASSLSPQTPFSNEQFF. The CDR3 DNA is TGTGCCAGCAGTTTATCGCCGCAAACCCCATTCAGCAATGAGCAGTTCTTC.

The chain has TRBV19 and TRBJ1-2, with D perhaps matching TRBD1 (6 bases). CDR3 length: 12 amino acids. V lost 4 bases and J lost 6, with 9 bases in between. Germline lookup yields CDR1 LNHDA and CDR2 SQIVND (reference sequence). This CDR3 is CASSTYRDGYTF. The CDR3, as DNA: TGTGCCAGTAGTACCTACAGGGATGGCTACACCTTC.

The chain employs TRBV5-4 and TRBJ2-4, with D perhaps matching TRBD2 (7 bases). The CDR3 is made up of 16 amino acids. V was trimmed by 4 bases and J by 1 base, leaving 15 bases between them. The germline V gene encodes CDR1 SGHNT and CDR2 YYREEE (reference sequence). CDR3 loop: CASSHLGGGAKNIQYF. CDR3 coding DNA: TGTGCCAGCAGCCATTTGGGAGGGGGGGCCAAAAACATTCAGTACTTC.

This chain uses TRBV6-2 or TRBV6-3 with TRBJ2-7, with 8 bases lining up with TRBD2. CDR1 is MNHEY, CDR2 SVGEGT, per germline. The CDR3 contains 15 residues. The ends lost 6 bases at V and 0 bases at J; junction bases unmatched: 7. The CDR3 nucleotides are TGTGCCAGCAGGCCTAGCGGGCGAATCTCCTACGAGCAGTACTTC. Translation gives CASRPSGRISYEQYF.

The gene calls are TRBV3-1 (or the pseudogene TRBV3-2) and TRBJ2-3; TRBD2 matches 9 bases. CDR3 size: 17 residues. Germline V gives CDR1 LGHDT, CDR2 YNNKEL (reference sequence). Trimming took 0 bases from V and 2 from J; bases not matched to a gene: 6. Here the CDR3 DNA reads TGTGCCAGCAGCCAAGATAGCGGGACTAGCCTCACAGATACGCAGTATTTT. This translates into CASSQDSGTSLTDTQYF.

Written as DNA, the CDR3 is TGTGCCAGTAGTATTGGGGCAGCGAACACCGGGGAGCTGTTTTTT. Translation gives CASSIGAANTGELFF. V is TRBV19 and J is TRBJ2-2, with D maybe TRBD1 (5 bases). V lost 3 bases to trimming and J lost 0 bases, with 8 bases between them. This CDR3 is built from 15 residues. CDR1 is LNHDA and CDR2 is SQIVND in the germline V gene (reference sequence).

The chain uses TRBV11-1 and TRBJ2-7; D may be TRBD2 (5 bases). Germline loops: CDR1 SGHAT, CDR2 FQDESV (reference sequence). The V end was cut by 5 bases, the J end by 7 bases, with 18 bases between. The CDR3 loop spans 14 amino acids. This CDR3 reads CASSNLDWPREQYF. The CDR3 nucleotides are TGTGCCAGCAGCAACTTGGACTGGCCGCGGGAGCAGTACTTC.

This clone was observed once. Other nucleotide sequences in the sample specify the same CDR3. V gene TRBV19 combines with J gene TRBJ2-7, with D perhaps TRBD2 (5 bases). Germline V CDR1 and CDR2: LNHDA, SQIVND (reference sequence). V lost 4 bases and J lost 1, with 5 bases in between. The CDR3 covers 12 residues. CDR3 DNA sequence: TGTGCCAGTAGTACGGGATCCTACGAGCAGTACTTC. Translated, it gives CASSTGSYEQYF. The variable domain in full, with the rest retrieved from reference TRBV19 and TRBJ2-7, is DGGITQSPKYLFRKEGQNVTLSCEQNLNHDAMYWYRQDPGQGLRLIYYSQIVNDFQKGDIAEGYSVSREKKESFPLTVTSAQKNPTAFYLCASSTGSYEQYFGPGTRLTVT.

V usage is TRBV19 and J usage is TRBJ1-3; D ambiguous. Germline V CDR1 and CDR2: LNHDA, SQIVND (reference sequence). CDR3 length equals 14 residues. V lost 6 bases to trimming and J lost 2 bases, with 11 bases between them. CDR3 residues: CASRTFGTGNTIYF. The CDR3 DNA follows: TGTGCCAGTAGAACATTCGGGACTGGAAACACCATATATTTT.

This clone was observed a single time. The chain has TRBV4-2 and TRBJ1-5; D gene uncertain. The CDR3 loop spans 16 amino acids. CDR1 LGHNA and CDR2 YNFKEQ come from the germline V gene. V lost 3 bases and J 0 bases, leaving 12 bases between the germline ends. The CDR3 loop is CASSQEGGNSNQPQHF. The CDR3 DNA follows: TGTGCCAGCAGCCAGGAGGGCGGAAATAGCAATCAGCCCCAGCATTTT.

The genes are TRBV4-1 and TRBJ2-7; weak D call: TRBD1 (7 bases). V dropped 4 bases and J dropped 3 bases, with 13 bases sitting between them. Germline lookup yields CDR1 MGHRA and CDR2 YSYEKL. The CDR3 spans 14 residues. The CDR3 region has the DNA TGCGCCAGCAGCCTAAGACAGGGAGGCTACGAGCAGTACTTC. The encoded protein is CASSLRQGGYEQYF.

This clone was seen a few times. The chain is built from TRBV6-6 and TRBJ1-2; maybe TRBD1 (5 bases). CDR3 size: 15 residues. The germline V and J ends were trimmed by 6 bases and 6 bases, with 20 bases remaining between them. The germline CDR1 and CDR2 sequences are MNHNY and SVGAGI (reference sequence). As DNA, the CDR3 is TGTGCCAGCAGCCAGGCACCAGGGATCCGGAATGGCTACACCTTC. This codes for CASSQAPGIRNGYTF.

V gene TRBV6-6 combines with J gene TRBJ2-4; 9 bases match TRBD1. V dropped 7 bases and J dropped 6; count of bases not matched to a gene: 4. The CDR3 has 13 residues. CDR1 is MNHNY, CDR2 SVGAGI, per germline (reference sequence). The CDR3 bases are TGTGCCAGCATGGGACAGGGTATAAACATTCAGTACTTC. This codes for CASMGQGINIQYF.

The chain employs TRBV27 and TRBJ1-5; no reliable D call. In germline, CDR1 is MNHEY, CDR2 SMNVEV (reference sequence). V lost 5 bases and J 0 bases, leaving 8 bases between the germline ends. The length of the CDR3 is 14 residues. CDR3 in amino acids: CASSRDYSNQPQHF. In nucleotides, the CDR3 is TGTGCCAGCAGTCGAGACTATAGCAATCAGCCCCAGCATTTT.

This sequence joins TRBV18 and TRBJ2-1; D is uncertain. V was trimmed by 4 bases and J by 8 bases, leaving 12 bases between them. CDR3 length: 13 amino acids. Germline loops: CDR1 KGHSH, CDR2 LQKENI. DNA for the CDR3: TGTGCCAGCTCACTCTTACAGCTGGATGAGCAGTTCTTC. This translates into CASSLLQLDEQFF. Combining the CDR3 with reference TRBV18 and TRBJ2-1 gives the whole variable domain NAGVMQNPRHLVRRRGQEARLRCSPMKGHSHVYWYRQLPEEGLKFMVYLQKENIIDESGMPKERFSAEFPKEGPSILRIQQVVRGDSAAYFCASSLLQLDEQFFGPGTRLTVL.

The chain carries TRBV19 and TRBJ2-4, with 8 nucleotides matching TRBD1. Germline V gene lookup returns CDR1 LNHDA and CDR2 SQIVND (reference sequence). Germline trimming cut 6 bases from V and 1 base from J; bases unmatched to any gene: 5. The CDR3 spans 15 residues. This CDR3 reads CASRTGDLAKNIQYF. The CDR3 nucleotides are TGTGCCAGTAGGACAGGGGATCTCGCCAAAAACATTCAGTACTTC.

A word on this clone: This specimen includes other DNA sequences encoding the same CDR3. In DNA form, the CDR3 reads TGCAGTGCTAGTGGGCAGATGAACACTGAAGCTTTCTTT. Its translation: CSASGQMNTEAFF. J is TRBJ1-1 and V is TRBV20-1; D call uncertain. Germline loops: CDR1 DFQATT, CDR2 SNEGSKA (reference sequence). This CDR3 region has 13 residues. The V gene lost 3 bases and the J gene lost 0 bases, with 8 bases spanning the gap.

This clone was picked up one time. The chain uses TRBV7-2 and TRBJ2-3; TRBD2 might be the D (7 bases). The CDR3 totals 17 residues. Germline CDR1 and CDR2: SGHTA and FQGNSA. Trimming took off 0 bases at V and 5 bases at J, with 18 bases between the two ends. The CDR3 protein is CASSLAGRGPGGDTQYF. CDR3 coding DNA: TGTGCCAGCAGCTTAGCTGGGCGGGGGCCGGGGGGAGATACGCAGTATTTT.

This rearrangement joins TRBV18 to TRBJ2-1, with D possibly matching TRBD1 (5 bases). The CDR3 length is 16 residues. Trimming cost V 5 bases and J 0 bases, with 14 bases left between them. Germline assignment: CDR1 KGHSH and CDR2 LQKENI. The CDR3 DNA sequence: TGTGCCAGCTCATCCCAGGGTCCGGGCTCCTACAATGAGCAGTTCTTC. Translating it yields CASSSQGPGSYNEQFF.

V is TRBV7-2 and J is TRBJ2-1; D might be TRBD2 (6 bases). Germline CDR1 and CDR2: SGHTA and FQGNSA. Deletions cut 8 bases from V and 4 bases from J, with 18 bases between. The CDR3 runs to 15 residues. CDR3 amino acids: CASSTSAAGYNEQFF. The DNA for the CDR3 is TGTGCCAGCTCCACCTCCGCTGCGGGGTACAATGAGCAGTTCTTC.

This sequence joins TRBV6-4 and TRBJ2-1; TRBD2 aligns across 11 bases. CDR1 is MRHNA and CDR2 is SNTAGT in the germline V gene. There are 15 residues in the CDR3. The V and J ends lost 0 bases and 6 bases, in that order; junction bases with no gene match: 1. Written as DNA, the CDR3 is TGTGCCAGCAGTGACTCAGGGACTAGCGGCAATGAGCAGTTCTTC. Translation: CASSDSGTSGNEQFF.

As regards this clone: Sequence at one end of the junction differs from germline and may be a read error. The chain is built from TRBV28 and TRBJ2-5, with D perhaps matching TRBD1 (6 bases). This CDR3 is built from 13 residues. Germline CDR1 MDHEN, CDR2 SYDVKM. CDR3 sequence: CVSSPNREETQYF. The DNA of the CDR3 is TGTGTCAGCAGCCCAAACAGGGAAGAGACCCAGTACTTC.

This chain connects TRBV7-8 to TRBJ2-3; 7 bases line up with TRBD2. The V gene end was trimmed by 5 bases and the J gene end by 4 bases; junction bases not matched to a gene: 12. The CDR3 is made up of 16 amino acids. The germline gives CDR1 SGHVS, CDR2 FQNEAQ. CDR3 DNA: TGTGCCAGCAGCGGAACCAAGCGGGATGGGTCAGATACGCAGTATTTT. Its protein is CASSGTKRDGSDTQYF.

The chain couples TRBV19 to TRBJ2-1, with 8 bases matching TRBD2. There are 16 residues in the CDR3. Germline CDR1 is LNHDA and CDR2 is SQIVND (reference sequence). V was clipped by 5 bases and J by 10 bases; unmatched bases: 16. The CDR3 is CASSLRGTSNQREQFF. CDR3 nucleotides: TGTGCCAGTAGTCTACGAGGGACTAGTAACCAAAGAGAGCAGTTCTTC.

The chain has TRBV15 and TRBJ2-7, with D possibly TRBD2 on 6 matching bases. In germline, CDR1 is LNHNV, CDR2 YYDKDF (reference sequence). The CDR3 runs 13 residues. V was shortened by 0 bases and J by 4 bases, with 7 bases between the two germline ends. The CDR3 is CATSREREYEQYF. In nucleotides, the CDR3 is TGTGCCACCAGCAGAGAGCGGGAATACGAGCAGTACTTC.